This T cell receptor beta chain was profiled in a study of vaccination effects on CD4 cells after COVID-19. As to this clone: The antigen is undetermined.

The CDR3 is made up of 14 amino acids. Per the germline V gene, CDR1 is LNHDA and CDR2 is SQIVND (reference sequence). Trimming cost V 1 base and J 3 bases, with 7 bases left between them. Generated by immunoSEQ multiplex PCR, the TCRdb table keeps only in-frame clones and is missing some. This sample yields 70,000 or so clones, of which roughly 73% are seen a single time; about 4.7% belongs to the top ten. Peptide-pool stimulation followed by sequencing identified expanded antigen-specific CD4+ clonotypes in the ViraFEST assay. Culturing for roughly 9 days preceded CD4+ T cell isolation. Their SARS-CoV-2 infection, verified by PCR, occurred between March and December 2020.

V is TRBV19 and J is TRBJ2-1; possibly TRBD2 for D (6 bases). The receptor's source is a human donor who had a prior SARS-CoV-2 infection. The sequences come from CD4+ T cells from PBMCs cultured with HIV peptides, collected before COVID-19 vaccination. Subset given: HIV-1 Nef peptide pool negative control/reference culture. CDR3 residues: CASSIVSGYNEQFF. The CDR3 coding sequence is TGTGCCAGTAGTATAGTTAGCGGCTACAATGAGCAGTTCTTC. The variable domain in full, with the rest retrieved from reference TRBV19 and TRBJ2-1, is DGGITQSPKYLFRKEGQNVTLSCEQNLNHDAMYWYRQDPGQGLRLIYYSQIVNDFQKGDIAEGYSVSREKKESFPLTVTSAQKNPTAFYLCASSIVSGYNEQFFGPGTRLTVL.